This entry lists 12 T cell receptor beta chains sequenced from one sample in a study of cytomegalovirus exposure and HLA in healthy donors. This table comes from immunoSEQ multiplex PCR, and its TCRdb copy is limited to in-frame clones, with some not included. The data hold 200,000 to 300,000 clones, with 70% to 90% observed a single time. Sequenced input: PBMCs. These TCRs come from a woman in her twenties or thirties in good health and CMV-seropositive.

This CDR3 reads CASSYGKRRGDYEAFF. CDR3 DNA: TGTGCCAGCAGTTACGGCAAACGCAGGGGTGATTATGAAGCTTTCTTT. The chain combines TRBV6-5 with TRBJ1-1, with D possibly TRBD1 on 6 matching bases. Germline-derived CDR1 and CDR2 are MNHEY and SVGAGI. Trimming removed 2 bases at V and 7 bases at J, with 20 bases between. The CDR3 sequence is 16 residues long.

The V gene is TRBV27, the J gene TRBJ2-7, with 11 bases identical to TRBD1. The germline gives CDR1 MNHEY, CDR2 SMNVEV (reference sequence). This CDR3 region has 13 residues. Germline trimming cut 6 bases from V and 3 bases from J; bases unmatched to any gene: 1. The CDR3 sequence is CASRGTGGYEQYF. Written as DNA, the CDR3 is TGTGCCAGCAGAGGGACAGGGGGCTACGAGCAGTACTTC.

The chain recombines TRBV28 with TRBJ2-5; tentatively, D is TRBD1 (6 bases). The CDR3 loop spans 16 amino acids. Trimming took off 6 bases at V and 0 bases at J, with 17 bases between the two ends. The germline V gene has CDR1 MDHEN and CDR2 SYDVKM. CDR3 protein: CASRDQGLGDQETQYF. Written as DNA, the CDR3 is TGTGCCAGCAGGGACCAGGGGCTTGGGGACCAAGAGACCCAGTACTTC.

This clone was counted a few times. The rearrangement uses TRBV27 and TRBJ2-7, with D maybe TRBD1 (6 bases). Germline V gives CDR1 MNHEY, CDR2 SMNVEV (reference sequence). The CDR3 has 16 amino acids. V was trimmed by 8 bases and J by 4 bases, leaving 24 bases between them. The CDR3 is CASDTKQGAHRYEQYF. The CDR3, as DNA: TGTGCCAGCGACACAAAACAGGGCGCTCACAGGTACGAGCAGTACTTC.

J is TRBJ2-2 and V is TRBV5-1; 12 bases align to TRBD2. The germline V gene has CDR1 SGHRS and CDR2 YFSETQ. CDR3 length: 17 residues. After removal of 1 base from V and 3 bases from J, the junction contained 4 bases not matched to a gene. CDR3 DNA: TGCGCCAGCAGCTTGCGACTAGCGGGAGTTGACACCGGGGAGCTGTTTTTT. Amino acids: CASSLRLAGVDTGELFF. Full variable domain (outside the CDR3, taken from reference TRBV5-1 and TRBJ2-2): KAGVTQTPRYLIKTRGQQVTLSCSPISGHRSVSWYQQTPGQGLQFLFEYFSETQRNKGNFPGRFSGRQFSNSRSEMNVSTLELGDSALYLCASSLRLAGVDTGELFFGEGSRLTVL.

This rearrangement joins TRBV7-9 to TRBJ2-3; 8 positions match TRBD1. Germline V gives CDR1 SEHNR, CDR2 FQNEAQ (reference sequence). V shed 6 bases and J 5 bases; nucleotides not matched to a gene: 4. The CDR3 consists of 13 residues. In nucleotides, the CDR3 is TGTGCCAGCAGTCAGGGGGCCGGAGATACGCAGTATTTT. This encodes CASSQGAGDTQYF.

A note on this clone: Other nucleotide sequences in the sample specify the same CDR3. The rearrangement uses TRBV11-3 and TRBJ2-7; a possible D gene is TRBD2 (6 bases). Trimming took 1 base from V and 6 from J, leaving 7 bases between them. CDR3 size: 12 residues. Germline lookup yields CDR1 SGHNT and CDR2 YENEEA. The CDR3 bases are TGTGCCAGCAGCTTAGTGGGGGGCGAGCAGTACTTC. Amino acid sequence: CASSLVGGEQYF.

This chain connects TRBV5-1 to TRBJ2-7, with D perhaps matching TRBD1 (5 bases). The CDR3 has 13 residues. V lost 9 bases and J 2 bases, leaving 15 bases between the germline ends. Germline loops: CDR1 SGHRS, CDR2 YFSETQ. The CDR3 DNA is TGCGCCACCCGCTTACAGGACACCTACGAGCAGTACTTC. It encodes CATRLQDTYEQYF.

The chain links TRBV28 to TRBJ1-5; TRBD1 matches at 7 bases. This CDR3 region has 14 residues. Trimming at V came to 8 bases and at J to 0 bases, leaving 4 bases not matched to a gene. The germline gives CDR1 MDHEN, CDR2 SYDVKM. The DNA for the CDR3 is TGTGCCAGCTCGACAGGGAATAGCAATCAGCCCCAGCATTTT. Translated: CASSTGNSNQPQHF.

The chain is built from TRBV11-3 and TRBJ2-1; TRBD1 aligns across 9 bases. The germline CDR1 and CDR2 sequences are SGHNT and YENEEA. This CDR3 has 16 residues. V dropped 5 bases and J dropped 1; count of bases not matched to a gene: 6. CDR3 DNA sequence: TGTGCCAGCAGCGCCGACAGGGGGAAGTCCTACAATGAGCAGTTCTTC. As protein: CASSADRGKSYNEQFF.

This clone was picked up a small number of times. The chain carries TRBV9 and TRBJ2-7, with 7 bases identical to TRBD2. This CDR3 region has 14 residues. The ends lost 3 bases at V and 7 bases at J; junction bases unmatched: 10. Germline V gene data show CDR1 as SGDLS and CDR2 as YYNGEE. DNA of the CDR3: TGTGCCAGCAGCGACTCTTCGGGGGGAAAAGAGCAGTACTTC. This gives the protein CASSDSSGGKEQYF. The variable domain in full, with the rest retrieved from reference TRBV9 and TRBJ2-7, is DSGVTQTPKHLITATGQRVTLRCSPRSGDLSVYWYQQSLDQGLQFLIQYYNGEERAKGNILERFSAQQFPDLHSELNLSSLELGDSALYFCASSDSSGGKEQYFGPGTRLTVT.

The chain has TRBV7-6 and TRBJ2-7; 14 bases align to TRBD2. The V gene's germline CDR1 is SGHVS and CDR2 FNYEAQ. V lost 5 bases, J lost 0 bases, and 9 bases stayed unmatched. CDR3 size: 18 residues. The DNA of the CDR3 is TGTGCCAGCAGCCCCGGGACTAGCGGGAGTTACCTCTCCTACGAGCAGTACTTC. Protein: CASSPGTSGSYLSYEQYF.